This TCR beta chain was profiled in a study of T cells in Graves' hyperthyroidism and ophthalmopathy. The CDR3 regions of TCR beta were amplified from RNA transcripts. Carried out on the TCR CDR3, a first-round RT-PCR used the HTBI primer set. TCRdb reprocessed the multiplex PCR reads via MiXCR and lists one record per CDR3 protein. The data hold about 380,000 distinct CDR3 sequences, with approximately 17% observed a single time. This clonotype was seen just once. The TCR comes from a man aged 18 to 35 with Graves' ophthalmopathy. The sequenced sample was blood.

CDR3 nucleotides: TGTGCCAGCAGCTCCGGGACGGAAAACATTCAGTACTTC. The encoded protein is CASSSGTENIQYF. The V call is TRBV9, the J call TRBJ2-4; the D gene could be TRBD1 or TRBD2 (5 bases each). Germline V gene lookup returns CDR1 SGDLS and CDR2 YYNGEE. V was clipped by 4 bases and J by 5 bases, with 10 bases between them. The CDR3 runs 13 residues. The entire variable domain, with the rest obtained from reference TRBV9 and TRBJ2-4, is as follows: DSGVTQTPKHLITATGQRVTLRCSPRSGDLSVYWYQQSLDQGLQFLIQYYNGEERAKGNILERFSAQQFPDLHSELNLSSLELGDSALYFCASSSGTENIQYFGAGTRLSVL.